Sequencing of this T cell receptor (beta chain) was carried out in a study of T cell repertoires in ileal Crohn's disease. The overall study: 30% to 40% were active smokers at surgery; median disease duration was almost 8 years. Operated complications were stricturing disease (approximately 60%) and penetrating disease (approximately 39%). Thiopurines (about eleven) or anti-TNF agents (approximately 20) were given postoperatively to about half. Study-wide results and limits: Endoscopic recurrence occurred in every patient whose clonality exceeded 26.8%.

Generated by immunoSEQ multiplex PCR, the TCRdb table keeps only in-frame clones and is missing some. The sample contains around 17,000 clones, around 88% of which appear only once. About this clone: Antigen specificity is unknown.

V shed 8 bases, J shed 9 bases, and the junction held 5 bases outside the gene matches. CDR1 and CDR2 from the germline V gene are ENHRY and SYGVKD. The CDR3 has 14 residues. The sequenced sample consisted of ileal tissue. The TCR comes from an adult with Crohn's disease. The chain recombines TRBV10-3 with TRBJ2-1; TRBD2 matches 15 bases. The CDR3 DNA follows: TGTGCCATCGGACTAGCGGGAGGGAGCGTTGAGCAGTTCTTC. Protein sequence: CAIGLAGGSVEQFF.